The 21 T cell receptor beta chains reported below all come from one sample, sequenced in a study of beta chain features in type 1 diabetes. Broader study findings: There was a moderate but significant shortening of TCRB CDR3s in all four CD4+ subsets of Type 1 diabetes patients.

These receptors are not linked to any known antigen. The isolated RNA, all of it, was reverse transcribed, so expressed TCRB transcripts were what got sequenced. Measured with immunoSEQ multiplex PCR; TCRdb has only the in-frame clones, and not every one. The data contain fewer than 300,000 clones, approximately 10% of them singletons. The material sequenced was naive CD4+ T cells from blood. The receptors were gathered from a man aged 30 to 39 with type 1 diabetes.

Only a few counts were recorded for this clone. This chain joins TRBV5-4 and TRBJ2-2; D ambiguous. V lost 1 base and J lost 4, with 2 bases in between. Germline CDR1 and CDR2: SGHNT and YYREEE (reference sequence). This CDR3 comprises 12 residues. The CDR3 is CASSLLTGELFF. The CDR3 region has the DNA TGTGCCAGCAGCTTGCTCACCGGGGAGCTGTTTTTT.

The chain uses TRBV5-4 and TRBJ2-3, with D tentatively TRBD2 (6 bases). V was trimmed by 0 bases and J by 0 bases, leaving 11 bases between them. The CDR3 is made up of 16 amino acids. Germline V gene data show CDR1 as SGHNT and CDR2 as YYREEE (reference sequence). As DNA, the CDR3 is TGTGCCAGCAGCTTGGCCAGGGCGGGGAGCACAGATACGCAGTATTTT. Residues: CASSLARAGSTDTQYF.

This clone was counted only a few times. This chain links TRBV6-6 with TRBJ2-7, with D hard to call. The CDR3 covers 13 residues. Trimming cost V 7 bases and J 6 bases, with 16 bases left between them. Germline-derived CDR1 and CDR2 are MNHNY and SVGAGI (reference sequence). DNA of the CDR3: TGTGCCAGCAAGACGGCCGTAGCTGCCGAGCAGTACTTC. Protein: CASKTAVAAEQYF.

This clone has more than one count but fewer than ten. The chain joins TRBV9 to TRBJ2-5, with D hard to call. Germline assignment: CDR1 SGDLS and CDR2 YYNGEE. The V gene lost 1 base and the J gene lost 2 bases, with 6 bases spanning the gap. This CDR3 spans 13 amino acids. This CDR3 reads CASSVQVQETQYF. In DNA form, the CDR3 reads TGTGCCAGCAGCGTACAGGTTCAAGAGACCCAGTACTTC.

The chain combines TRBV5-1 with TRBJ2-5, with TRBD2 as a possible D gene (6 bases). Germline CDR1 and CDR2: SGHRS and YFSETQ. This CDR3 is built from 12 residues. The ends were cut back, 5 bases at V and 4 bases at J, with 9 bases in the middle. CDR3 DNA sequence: TGCGCCAGCAGGAAGGAGGGAGAGACCCAGTACTTC. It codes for CASRKEGETQYF.

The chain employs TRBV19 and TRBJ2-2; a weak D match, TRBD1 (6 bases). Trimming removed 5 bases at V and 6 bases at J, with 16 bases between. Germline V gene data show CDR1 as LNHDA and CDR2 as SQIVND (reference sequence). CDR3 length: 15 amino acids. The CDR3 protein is CASSWQGMVPGELFF. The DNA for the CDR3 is TGTGCCAGTAGTTGGCAGGGGATGGTTCCCGGGGAGCTGTTTTTT.

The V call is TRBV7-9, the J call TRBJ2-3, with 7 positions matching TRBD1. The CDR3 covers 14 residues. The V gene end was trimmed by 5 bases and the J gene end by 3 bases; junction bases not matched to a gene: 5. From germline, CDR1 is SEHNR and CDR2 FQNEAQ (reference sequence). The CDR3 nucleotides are TGTGCCAGCAGCCACGGACAGGAAACAGATACGCAGTATTTT. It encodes CASSHGQETDTQYF.

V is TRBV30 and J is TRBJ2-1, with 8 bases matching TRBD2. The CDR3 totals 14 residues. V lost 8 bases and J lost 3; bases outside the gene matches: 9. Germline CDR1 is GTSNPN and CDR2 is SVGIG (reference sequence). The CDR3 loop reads CASLGLANYNEQFF. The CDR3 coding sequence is TGTGCCAGCCTAGGACTAGCCAACTACAATGAGCAGTTCTTC.

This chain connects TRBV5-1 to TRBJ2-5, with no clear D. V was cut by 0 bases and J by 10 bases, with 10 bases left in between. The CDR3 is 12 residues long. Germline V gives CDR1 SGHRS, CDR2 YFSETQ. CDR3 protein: CASSLDFRSQYF. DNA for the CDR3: TGCGCCAGCAGCTTGGATTTTAGGAGCCAGTACTTC.

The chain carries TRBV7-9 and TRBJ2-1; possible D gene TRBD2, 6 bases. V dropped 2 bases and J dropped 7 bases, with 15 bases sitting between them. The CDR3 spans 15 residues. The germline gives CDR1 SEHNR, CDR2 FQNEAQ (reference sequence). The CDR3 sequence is CASSLFGGEGNEQFF. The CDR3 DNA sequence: TGTGCCAGCAGCTTATTCGGGGGAGAGGGGAATGAGCAGTTCTTC.

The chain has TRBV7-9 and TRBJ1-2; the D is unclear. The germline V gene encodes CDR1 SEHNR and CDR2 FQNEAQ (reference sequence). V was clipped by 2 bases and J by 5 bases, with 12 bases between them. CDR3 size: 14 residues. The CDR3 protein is CASSLQESRYGYTF. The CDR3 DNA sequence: TGTGCCAGCAGCTTACAGGAATCGCGATATGGCTACACCTTC.

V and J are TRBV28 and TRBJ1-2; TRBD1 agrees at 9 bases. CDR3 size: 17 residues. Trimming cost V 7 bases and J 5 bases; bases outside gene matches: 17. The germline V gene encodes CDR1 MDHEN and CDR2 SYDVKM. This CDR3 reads CASKISGTGIIGYGYTF. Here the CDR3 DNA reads TGTGCCAGCAAAATATCCGGGACAGGGATAATCGGGTATGGCTACACCTTC.

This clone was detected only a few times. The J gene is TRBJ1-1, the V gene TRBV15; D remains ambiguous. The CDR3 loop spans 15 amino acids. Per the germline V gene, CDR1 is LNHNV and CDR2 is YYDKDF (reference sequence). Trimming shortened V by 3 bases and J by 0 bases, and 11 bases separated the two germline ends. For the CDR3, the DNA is TGTGCCACCAGCAGCACTGTTCTGATGAACACTGAAGCTTTCTTT. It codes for CATSSTVLMNTEAFF.

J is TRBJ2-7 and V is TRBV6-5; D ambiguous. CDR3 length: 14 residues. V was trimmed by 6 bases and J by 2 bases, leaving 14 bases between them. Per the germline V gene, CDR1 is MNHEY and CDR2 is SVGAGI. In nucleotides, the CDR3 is TGTGCCAGCAGCCACCCCTCAGTACCCTACGAGCAGTACTTC. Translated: CASSHPSVPYEQYF.

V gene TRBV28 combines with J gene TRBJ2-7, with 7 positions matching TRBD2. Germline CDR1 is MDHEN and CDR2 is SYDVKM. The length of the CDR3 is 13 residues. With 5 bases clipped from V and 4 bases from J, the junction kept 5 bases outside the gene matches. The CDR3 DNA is TGTGCCAGCAGTACCTCGGGGGGATACGAGCAGTACTTC. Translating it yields CASSTSGGYEQYF.

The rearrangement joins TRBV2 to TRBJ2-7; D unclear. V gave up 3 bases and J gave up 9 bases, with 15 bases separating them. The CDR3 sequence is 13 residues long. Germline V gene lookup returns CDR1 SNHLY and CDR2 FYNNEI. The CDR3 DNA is TGTGCCAGCAGTGAGGGCCTTTACATCGGGCAGTACTTC. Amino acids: CASSEGLYIGQYF.

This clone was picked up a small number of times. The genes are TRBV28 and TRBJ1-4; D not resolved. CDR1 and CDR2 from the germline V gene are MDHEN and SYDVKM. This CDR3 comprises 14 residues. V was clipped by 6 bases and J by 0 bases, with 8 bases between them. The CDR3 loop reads CASSLIATNEKLFF. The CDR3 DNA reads TGTGCCAGCAGCCTTATTGCAACTAATGAAAAACTGTTTTTT.

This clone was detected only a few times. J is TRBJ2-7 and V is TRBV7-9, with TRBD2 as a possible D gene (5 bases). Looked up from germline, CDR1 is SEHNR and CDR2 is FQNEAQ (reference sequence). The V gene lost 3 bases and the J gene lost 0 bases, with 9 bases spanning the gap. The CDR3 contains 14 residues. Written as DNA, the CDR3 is TGTGCCAGCAGCTTTGGAGGCAGCTCCTACGAGCAGTACTTC. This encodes CASSFGGSSYEQYF.

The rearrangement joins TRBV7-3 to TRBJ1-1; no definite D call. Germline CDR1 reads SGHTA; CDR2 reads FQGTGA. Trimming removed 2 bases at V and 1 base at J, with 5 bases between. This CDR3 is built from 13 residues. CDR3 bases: TGTGCCAGCAGCTTAGAGGGGAACACTGAAGCTTTCTTT. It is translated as CASSLEGNTEAFF.

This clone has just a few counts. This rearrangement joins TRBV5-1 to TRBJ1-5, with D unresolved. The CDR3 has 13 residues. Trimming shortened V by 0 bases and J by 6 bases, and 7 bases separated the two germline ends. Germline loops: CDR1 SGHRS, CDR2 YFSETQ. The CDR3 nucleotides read TGCGCCAGCAGCTTGGATCCAGGTCAGCCCCAGCATTTT. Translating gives CASSLDPGQPQHF. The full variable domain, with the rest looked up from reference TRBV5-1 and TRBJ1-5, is KAGVTQTPRYLIKTRGQQVTLSCSPISGHRSVSWYQQTPGQGLQFLFEYFSETQRNKGNFPGRFSGRQFSNSRSEMNVSTLELGDSALYLCASSLDPGQPQHFGDGTRLSIL.

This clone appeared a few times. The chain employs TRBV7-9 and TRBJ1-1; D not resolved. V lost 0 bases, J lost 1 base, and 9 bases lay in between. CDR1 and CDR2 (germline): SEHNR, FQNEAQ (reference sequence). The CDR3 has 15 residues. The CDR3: CASSLAARPNTEAFF. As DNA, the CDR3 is TGTGCCAGCAGCTTAGCGGCCAGGCCGAACACTGAAGCTTTCTTT.